This T cell receptor beta chain was retrieved from a study of T-cell memory formation after mild COVID-19. Study-level findings and limits: Confirmation of SARS-CoV-2 specificity was lacking for second-wave clones peaking day 37.

The J segment lost 7 bases and the V segment lost 3 bases, leaving 5 bases of the junction unmatched. Germline lookup yields CDR1 MNHEY and CDR2 SMNVEV (reference sequence). The length of the CDR3 is 13 residues. TCRdb processed the 5' RACE reads anew with MiXCR; each CDR3 protein has one entry. The sample has approximately 65,000 distinct CDR3 sequences, 16% seen once; the top ten hold 30% to 35%. Notes on this clonotype: The antigen remains unidentified.

This receptor was taken from an adult woman who had mild COVID-19 (a few samples of this study predate the infection). Cell type and time point are not known. V and J are TRBV27 and TRBJ1-1; 7 nucleotides align to TRBD1. Material for sequencing was PBMCs or a T cell subset sorted from them (not recorded which). CDR3 coding DNA: TGTGCCAGCAGTTTGGCCAGGGGGGGTGAAGCTTTCTTT. Its protein is CASSLARGGEAFF.